Below, one T cell receptor (beta chain) is given with its context. The PCR contained 60 Vbeta and 13 Jbeta primers. TCRdb's table, derived via immunoSEQ multiplex PCR, lists solely in-frame clones and lacks some. The repertoire includes 150,000 to 200,000 clones, approximately 70% of them detected once, and approximately 7.1% sits in the top ten. The data are from a study of cytomegalovirus exposure and HLA in healthy donors. Sequencing used PBMCs. This sequence was found in a man aged 35 to 55 in good health and CMV-seropositive.

CDR3 region: CASSLSGGADTQYF. For the CDR3, the DNA is TGTGCCAGCAGCTTAAGCGGGGGGGCTGATACGCAGTATTTT. The V and J genes are TRBV7-2 and TRBJ2-3; 10 bases match TRBD2. V was pared by 2 bases and J by 6 bases, with 2 bases of the junction left unmatched. Germline CDR1 and CDR2: SGHTA and FQGNSA. This CDR3 is 14 amino acids long. The full variable domain, its missing parts supplied by reference TRBV7-2 and TRBJ2-3, is GAGVSQSPSNKVTEKGKDVELRCDPISGHTALYWYRQSLGQGLEFLIYFQGNSAPDKSGLPSDRFSAERTGGSVSTLTIQRTQQEDSAVYLCASSLSGGADTQYFGPGTRLTVL.